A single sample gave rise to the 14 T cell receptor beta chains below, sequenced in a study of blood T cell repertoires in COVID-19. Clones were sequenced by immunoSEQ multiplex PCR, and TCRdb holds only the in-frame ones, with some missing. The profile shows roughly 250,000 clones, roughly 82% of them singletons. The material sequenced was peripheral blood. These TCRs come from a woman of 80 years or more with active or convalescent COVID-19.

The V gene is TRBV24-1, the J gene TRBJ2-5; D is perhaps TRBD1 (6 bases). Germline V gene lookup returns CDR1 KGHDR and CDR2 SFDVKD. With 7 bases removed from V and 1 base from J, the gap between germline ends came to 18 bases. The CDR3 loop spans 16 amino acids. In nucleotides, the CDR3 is TGTGCCACCAGCCTGGGGGCGGGTTCCGGCCAAGAGACCCAGTACTTC. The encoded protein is CATSLGAGSGQETQYF.

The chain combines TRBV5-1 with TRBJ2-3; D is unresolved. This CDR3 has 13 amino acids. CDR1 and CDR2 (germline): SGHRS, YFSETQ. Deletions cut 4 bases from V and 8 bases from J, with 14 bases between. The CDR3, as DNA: TGCGCCAGCAGCGACACTTTGTCCGCTACGCAGTATTTT. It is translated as CASSDTLSATQYF. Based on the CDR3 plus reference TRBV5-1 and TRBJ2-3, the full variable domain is KAGVTQTPRYLIKTRGQQVTLSCSPISGHRSVSWYQQTPGQGLQFLFEYFSETQRNKGNFPGRFSGRQFSNSRSEMNVSTLELGDSALYLCASSDTLSATQYFGPGTRLTVL.

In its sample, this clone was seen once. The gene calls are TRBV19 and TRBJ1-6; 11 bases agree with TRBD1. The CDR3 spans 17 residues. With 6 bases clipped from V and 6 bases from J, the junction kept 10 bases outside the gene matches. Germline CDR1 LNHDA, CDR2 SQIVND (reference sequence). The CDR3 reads CASSPRDRGFINSPLHF. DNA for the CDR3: TGTGCCAGTAGCCCCCGGGACAGGGGGTTTATTAATTCACCCCTCCACTTT. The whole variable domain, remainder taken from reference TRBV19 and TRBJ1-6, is DGGITQSPKYLFRKEGQNVTLSCEQNLNHDAMYWYRQDPGQGLRLIYYSQIVNDFQKGDIAEGYSVSREKKESFPLTVTSAQKNPTAFYLCASSPRDRGFINSPLHFGNGTRLTVT.

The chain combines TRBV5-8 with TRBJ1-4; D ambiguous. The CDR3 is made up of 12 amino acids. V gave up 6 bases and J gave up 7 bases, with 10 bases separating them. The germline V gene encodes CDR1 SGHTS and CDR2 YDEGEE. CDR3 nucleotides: TGTGCCAGCAAGGAGCGGGGTGAAAAACTGTTTTTT. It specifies CASKERGEKLFF.

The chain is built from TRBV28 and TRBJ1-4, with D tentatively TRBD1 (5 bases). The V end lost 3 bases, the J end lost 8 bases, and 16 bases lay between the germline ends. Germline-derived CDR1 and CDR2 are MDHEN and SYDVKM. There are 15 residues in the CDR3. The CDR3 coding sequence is TGTGCCAGCAGTTTGGCCCGGCAGGGTATGGAAAAACTGTTTTTT. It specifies CASSLARQGMEKLFF.

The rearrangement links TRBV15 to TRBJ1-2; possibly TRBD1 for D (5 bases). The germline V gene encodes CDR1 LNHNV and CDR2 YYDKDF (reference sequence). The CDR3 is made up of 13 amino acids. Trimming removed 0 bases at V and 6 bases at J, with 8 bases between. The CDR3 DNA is TGTGCCACCAGCAGAGACAGGGAACATGGCTACACCTTC. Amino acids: CATSRDREHGYTF.

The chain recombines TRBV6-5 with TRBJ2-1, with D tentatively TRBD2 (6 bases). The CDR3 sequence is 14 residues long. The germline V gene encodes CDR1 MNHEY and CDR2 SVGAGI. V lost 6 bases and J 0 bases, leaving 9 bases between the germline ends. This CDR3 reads CASSPTSSYNEQFF. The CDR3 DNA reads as TGTGCCAGCAGCCCGACTAGCTCCTACAATGAGCAGTTCTTC.

The CDR3 region has the DNA TGCGCCAGCAGCCACCTATTAGCGGAGGCCGGCTACGAGCAGTACTTC. Translated: CASSHLLAEAGYEQYF. The chain couples TRBV5-1 to TRBJ2-7; tentatively, D is TRBD2 (6 bases). This CDR3 is built from 16 residues. The V end lost 4 bases, the J end lost 3 bases, and 20 bases lay between the germline ends. Germline V CDR1 and CDR2: SGHRS, YFSETQ.

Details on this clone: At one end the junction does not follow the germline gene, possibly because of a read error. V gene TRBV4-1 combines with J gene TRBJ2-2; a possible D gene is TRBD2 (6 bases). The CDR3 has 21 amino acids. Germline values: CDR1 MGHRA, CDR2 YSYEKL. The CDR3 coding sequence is TGCGCCAGCAGCAAAGACGGAGGGACTTACCTTGGGGGTATTCTATCCGGGGAGCTGTTTTTT. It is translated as CASSKDGGTYLGGILSGELFF.

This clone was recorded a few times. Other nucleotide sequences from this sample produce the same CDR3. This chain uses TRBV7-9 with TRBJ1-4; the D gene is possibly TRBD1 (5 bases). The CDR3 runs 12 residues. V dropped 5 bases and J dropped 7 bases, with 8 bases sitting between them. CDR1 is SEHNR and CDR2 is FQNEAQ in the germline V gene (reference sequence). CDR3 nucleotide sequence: TGTGCCAGCAGCCCAGACAGTGAAAAACTGTTTTTT. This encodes CASSPDSEKLFF. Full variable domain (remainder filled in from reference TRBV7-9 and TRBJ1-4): DTGVSQNPRHKITKRGQNVTFRCDPISEHNRLYWYRQTLGQGPEFLTYFQNEAQLEKSRLLSDRFSAERPKGSFSTLEIQRTEQGDSAMYLCASSPDSEKLFFGSGTQLSVL.

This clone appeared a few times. This chain's CDR3 is CASSLVEGNTGELFF. DNA of the CDR3: TGCGCCAGCAGCTTGGTTGAGGGGAACACCGGGGAGCTGTTTTTT. The V gene is TRBV5-1, the J gene TRBJ2-2; D might be TRBD2 (5 bases). CDR1 is SGHRS, CDR2 YFSETQ, per germline. This CDR3 region has 15 residues. V lost 0 bases and J lost 1, with 7 bases in between.

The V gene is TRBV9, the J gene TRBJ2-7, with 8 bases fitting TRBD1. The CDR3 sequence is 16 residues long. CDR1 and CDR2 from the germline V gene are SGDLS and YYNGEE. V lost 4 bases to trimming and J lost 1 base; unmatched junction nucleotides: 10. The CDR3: CASSKAPQGASYEQYF. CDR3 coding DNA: TGTGCCAGCAGCAAAGCCCCCCAGGGGGCTTCCTACGAGCAGTACTTC. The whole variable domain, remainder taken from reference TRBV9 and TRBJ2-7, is DSGVTQTPKHLITATGQRVTLRCSPRSGDLSVYWYQQSLDQGLQFLIQYYNGEERAKGNILERFSAQQFPDLHSELNLSSLELGDSALYFCASSKAPQGASYEQYFGPGTRLTVT.

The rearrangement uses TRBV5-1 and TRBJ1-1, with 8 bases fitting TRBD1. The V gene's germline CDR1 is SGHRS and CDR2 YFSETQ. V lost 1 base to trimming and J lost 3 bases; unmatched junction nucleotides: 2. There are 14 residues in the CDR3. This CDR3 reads CASSLLDRDTEAFF. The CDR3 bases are TGCGCCAGCAGCTTGTTGGACAGGGACACTGAAGCTTTCTTT.

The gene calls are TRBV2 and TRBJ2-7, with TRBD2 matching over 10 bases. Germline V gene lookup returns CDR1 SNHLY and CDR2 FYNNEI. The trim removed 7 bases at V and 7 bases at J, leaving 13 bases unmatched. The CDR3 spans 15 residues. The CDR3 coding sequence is TGTGCCAGCACGCTAGCGGGGGACCTCGTGAGGGAGCAGTACTTC. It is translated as CASTLAGDLVREQYF. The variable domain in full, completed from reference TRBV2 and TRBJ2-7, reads EPEVTQTPSHQVTQMGQEVILRCVPISNHLYFYWYRQILGQKVEFLVSFYNNEISEKSEIFDDQFSVERPDGSNFTLKIRSTKLEDSAMYFCASTLAGDLVREQYFGPGTRLTVT.